The 9 T cell receptor beta chains below were found in one sample sequenced in a study of early stage breast cancer tumors. Produced via immunoSEQ multiplex PCR; TCRdb's table is partial and in-frame only. The data contain approximately 20,000 clones, about 80% of them singletons. The sequencing sample was made of blood. The receptors were gathered from a person aged 55 to 75 with breast cancer.

The CDR3 region has the DNA TGTGCCAGCAGCTCGGGACATCCGACGGGAAACACCATATATTTT. Amino acid sequence: CASSSGHPTGNTIYF. V usage is TRBV6-1 and J usage is TRBJ1-3, with a tentative D call TRBD1 (6 bases). V shed 6 bases and J shed 4 bases, with 16 bases lying between them. Germline V gene sequence: CDR1 MNHNS, CDR2 SASEGT. The CDR3 has 15 amino acids.

This chain connects TRBV11-2 to TRBJ2-3; TRBD2 matches 11 bases. The CDR3 has 16 residues. V was pared by 7 bases and J by 7 bases, with 13 bases of the junction left unmatched. Germline V gene lookup returns CDR1 SGHAT and CDR2 FQNNGV. The CDR3 sequence is CASTLGLAAQTYTQYF. The CDR3 DNA reads TGTGCCAGCACATTGGGACTAGCGGCCCAAACGTATACGCAGTATTTT.

V is TRBV27 and J is TRBJ1-2, with unresolved D. Trimming removed 5 bases at V and 4 bases at J, with 11 bases between. CDR1 is MNHEY and CDR2 is SMNVEV in the germline V gene (reference sequence). CDR3 length: 13 amino acids. CDR3 in amino acids: CASSTDRAYGYTF. CDR3 coding DNA: TGTGCCAGCAGTACAGACCGCGCCTATGGCTACACCTTC.

V is TRBV10-3 and J is TRBJ1-2, with TRBD1 identical over 9 bases. The CDR3 loop spans 16 amino acids. The trim removed 5 bases at V and 7 bases at J, leaving 14 bases unmatched. The germline CDR1 and CDR2 sequences are ENHRY and SYGVKD. CDR3 in amino acids: CAISQSQGQGFFGYTF. In DNA form, the CDR3 reads TGTGCCATCAGTCAAAGCCAGGGACAGGGTTTTTTTGGCTACACCTTC.

The chain couples TRBV9 to TRBJ1-3, with TRBD1 as a possible D gene (5 bases). CDR3 length: 15 amino acids. The V and J ends lost 1 base and 5 bases respectively, with 13 bases between them. Germline CDR1 reads SGDLS; CDR2 reads YYNGEE. CDR3 nucleotide sequence: TGTGCCAGCAGCGTATCTTGGACACGCCGAAACACCATATATTTT. This gives the protein CASSVSWTRRNTIYF.

This chain joins TRBV5-1 and TRBJ1-2; 11 bases are a match to TRBD1. CDR3 length: 13 residues. V lost 3 bases to trimming and J lost 7 bases; unmatched junction nucleotides: 2. CDR1 SGHRS and CDR2 YFSETQ come from the germline V gene. The CDR3 region is CASSSGTGGGYTF. CDR3 sequence (DNA): TGCGCCAGCAGCTCCGGGACAGGGGGTGGCTACACCTTC.

The V gene is TRBV18, the J gene TRBJ1-2; D is possibly TRBD1 (5 bases). Trimming cost V 2 bases and J 5 bases, with 15 bases left between them. The germline gives CDR1 KGHSH, CDR2 LQKENI. The CDR3 contains 15 residues. The CDR3 region has the DNA TGTGCCAGCTCACCAAGTCACGCAGAGGGGTATGGCTACACCTTC. Amino acid sequence: CASSPSHAEGYGYTF.

This chain uses TRBV27 with TRBJ2-3; D remains ambiguous. This CDR3 is 15 amino acids long. V shed 3 bases and J shed 0 bases, with 10 bases lying between them. Germline CDR1 reads MNHEY; CDR2 reads SMNVEV (reference sequence). CDR3 loop: CASSLARTSTDTQYF. The CDR3 region has the DNA TGTGCCAGCAGTTTGGCTAGAACTAGCACAGATACGCAGTATTTT.

The J gene is TRBJ2-6, the V gene TRBV7-9, with 7 nucleotides matching TRBD1. This CDR3 contains 18 residues. V lost 1 base and J lost 0; bases outside the gene matches: 6. Germline V CDR1 and CDR2: SEHNR, FQNEAQ (reference sequence). The CDR3 bases are TGTGCCAGCAGCTTAGGACAGGGCGCCGTCTCTGGGGCCAACGTCCTGACTTTC. It specifies CASSLGQGAVSGANVLTF.